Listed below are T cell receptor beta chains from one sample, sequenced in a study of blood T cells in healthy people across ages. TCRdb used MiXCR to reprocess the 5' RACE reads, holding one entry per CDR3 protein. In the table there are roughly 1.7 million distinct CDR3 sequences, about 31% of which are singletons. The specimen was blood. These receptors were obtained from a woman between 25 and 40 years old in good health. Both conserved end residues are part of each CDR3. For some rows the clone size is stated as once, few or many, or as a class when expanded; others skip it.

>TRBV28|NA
CASSSPGSRLTTEAFF
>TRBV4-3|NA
CASSQDLAGGLLTDTQYF
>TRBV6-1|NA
CASISLAGTGETQYF
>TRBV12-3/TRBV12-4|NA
CTSSPTAQANTEAFF
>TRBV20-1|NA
CSARDTRSYEQYF
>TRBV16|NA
CAGSQETGSYEQYF
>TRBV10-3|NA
CAITKTGTTEAFF
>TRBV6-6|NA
CASSYTREGSPLHF
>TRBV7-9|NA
CASSSLGRDSSQEAQYF
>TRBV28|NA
CASGRVDYTF
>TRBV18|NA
CASSPRWDLHTDTRYF
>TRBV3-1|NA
CASSQEVGEAYEQYF
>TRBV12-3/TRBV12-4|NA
CASSSRQGVGEQYF
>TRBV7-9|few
CASSLEGLHSPLHF
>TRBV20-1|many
CSARDVFGVNNEQFF
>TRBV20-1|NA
CSGRHEFDGYEQYF
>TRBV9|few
CASSVALAGRGEQFF
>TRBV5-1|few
CASSHGTSSGDTQYF
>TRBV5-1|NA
CASISGFGETQYF
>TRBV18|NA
CASSSDIATNEKLFF
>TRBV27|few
CASSWVGLAGGRVEQFF